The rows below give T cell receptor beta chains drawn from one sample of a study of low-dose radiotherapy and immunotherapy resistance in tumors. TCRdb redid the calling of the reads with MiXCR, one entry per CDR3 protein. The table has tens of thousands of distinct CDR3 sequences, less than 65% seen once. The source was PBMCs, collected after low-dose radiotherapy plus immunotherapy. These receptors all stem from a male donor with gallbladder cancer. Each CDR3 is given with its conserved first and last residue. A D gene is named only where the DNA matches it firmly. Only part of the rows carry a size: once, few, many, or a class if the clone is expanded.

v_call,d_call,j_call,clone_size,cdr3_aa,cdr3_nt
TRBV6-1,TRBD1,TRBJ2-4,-,CASSHTGVAKNIQYF,TGTGCCAGCAGTCATACAGGGGTAGCCAAAAACATTCAGTACTTC
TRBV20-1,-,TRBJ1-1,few,CSARVRGSAATEAFF,TGCAGTGCTAGAGTAAGGGGGTCAGCTGCCACTGAAGCTTTCTTT
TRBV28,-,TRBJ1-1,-,CASRQHRARNTEAFF,TGTGCCAGCAGACAGCACAGGGCACGGAACACTGAAGCTTTCTTT
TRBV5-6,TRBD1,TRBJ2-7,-,CASSRGTVYEQYF,TGTGCCAGCAGCCGAGGGACAGTTTACGAGCAGTACTTC
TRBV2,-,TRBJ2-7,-,CASRTGLSEQYF,TGTGCCAGCAGAACAGGGTTAAGTGAGCAGTACTTC
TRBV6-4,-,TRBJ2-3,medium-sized,CASSDVGPPDTQYF,TGTGCCAGCAGTGACGTGGGGCCCCCAGATACGCAGTATTTT
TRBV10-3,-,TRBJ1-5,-,CAISGPNQPQHF,TGTGCCATCAGTGGGCCTAATCAGCCCCAGCATTTT
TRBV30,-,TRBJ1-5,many,CAWGGGSNQPQHF,TGTGCCTGGGGGGGTGGCAGCAATCAGCCCCAGCATTTT
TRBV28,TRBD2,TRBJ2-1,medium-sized,CASSSLAGVYNEQFF,TGTGCCAGCAGTTCTCTAGCGGGAGTCTACAATGAGCAGTTCTTC
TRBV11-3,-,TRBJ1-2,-,CASSAVNSMVGYPYGYTF,TGTGCCAGCAGCGCCGTGAACTCCATGGTCGGATACCCTTATGGCTACACCTTC
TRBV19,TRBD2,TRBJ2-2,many,CASSRGSGSSPGELFF,TGTGCCAGTAGTAGGGGGAGCGGGAGTAGCCCCGGGGAGCTGTTTTTT
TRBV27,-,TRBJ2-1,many,CASFSGVRGEQFF,TGTGCCAGCTTCTCCGGCGTTAGGGGTGAGCAGTTCTTC
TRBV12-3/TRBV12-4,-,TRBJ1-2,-,CASSPMGGALRGYTF,TGTGCCAGCTCCCCCATGGGGGGGGCCTTGAGAGGCTACACCTTC
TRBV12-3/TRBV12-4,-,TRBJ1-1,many,CASSLEVSAEAFF,TGTGCCAGCAGTTTGGAGGTGTCCGCTGAAGCTTTCTTT
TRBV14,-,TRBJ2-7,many,CASSADYAGEQYF,TGTGCCAGCAGCGCAGACTATGCGGGGGAGCAGTACTTC
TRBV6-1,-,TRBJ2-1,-,CASREGRLNNEQFF,TGTGCCAGCAGAGAAGGTCGGCTAAACAATGAGCAGTTCTTC
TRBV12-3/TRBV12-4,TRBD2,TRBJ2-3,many,CASSSVGGGFTDTQYF,TGTGCCAGCAGTTCAGTTGGGGGGGGATTCACAGATACGCAGTATTTT
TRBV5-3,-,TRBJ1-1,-,CASCWASNTEAFF,TGTGCCAGTTGTTGGGCTTCGAACACTGAAGCTTTCTTT
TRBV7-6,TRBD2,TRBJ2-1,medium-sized,CASSPLGTGLAGYNEQFF,TGTGCCAGCAGCCCCCTCGGTACGGGACTAGCGGGGTACAATGAGCAGTTCTTC
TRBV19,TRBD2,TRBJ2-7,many,CASSIDPGLAGVEQYF,TGTGCCAGTAGTATAGATCCTGGACTAGCGGGGGTCGAGCAGTACTTC
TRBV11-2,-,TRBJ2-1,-,CASSSLVAYNEQFF,TGTGCCAGCAGCTCACTAGTTGCCTACAATGAGCAGTTCTTC
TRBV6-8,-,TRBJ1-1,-,CASSPHLGRAGRTEAFF,TGTGCCAGCAGCCCACACCTAGGGAGGGCTGGAAGGACTGAAGCTTTCTTT
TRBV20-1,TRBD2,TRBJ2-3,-,CSAQGLAGVLDTQYF,TGCAGTGCCCAAGGACTAGCGGGAGTTCTAGATACGCAGTATTTT
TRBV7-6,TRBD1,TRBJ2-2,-,CASSITSGDRLFF,TGTGCCAGCAGCATCACATCAGGGGACAGATTGTTTTTT
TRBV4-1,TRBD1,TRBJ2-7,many,CASSQDSRGRFGQYF,TGCGCCAGCAGCCAAGATAGCAGGGGGCGGTTTGGGCAGTACTTC
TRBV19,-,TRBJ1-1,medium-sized,CASSRVRVGNTEAFF,TGTGCCAGTAGCAGGGTCCGGGTCGGGAACACTGAAGCTTTCTTT
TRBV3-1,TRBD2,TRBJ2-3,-,CASSRRTSGGTDTQYF,TGTGCCAGCAGCCGTAGGACTAGCGGGGGCACAGATACGCAGTATTTT
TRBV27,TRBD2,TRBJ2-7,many,CASKNGAGVSEQYF,TGTGCCAGCAAAAACGGAGCGGGGGTGTCCGAGCAGTACTTC
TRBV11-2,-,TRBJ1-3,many,CASSYSGNTIYF,TGTGCCAGCAGCTATTCAGGAAACACCATATATTTT
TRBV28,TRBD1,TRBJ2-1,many,CASRFPNRGNEQFF,TGTGCCAGCAGGTTCCCGAACAGGGGAAATGAGCAGTTCTTC
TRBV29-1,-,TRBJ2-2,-,CSVGHGTNTGELFF,TGCAGCGTTGGTCACGGGACAAATACCGGGGAGCTGTTTTTT
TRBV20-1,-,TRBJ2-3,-,CSACRTSMGPDTQYF,TGCAGTGCGTGCAGGACGTCTATGGGCCCAGATACGCAGTATTTT
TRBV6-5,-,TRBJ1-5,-,CASRPLSNQPQHF,TGTGCCAGCAGGCCCTTAAGCAATCAGCCCCAGCATTTT
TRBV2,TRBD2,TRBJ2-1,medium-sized,CASSTPSGASGRGSYNEQFF,TGTGCCAGCAGTACCCCCTCTGGGGCTAGCGGGAGGGGTTCCTACAATGAGCAGTTCTTC
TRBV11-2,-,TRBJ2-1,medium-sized,CASSPGVGQFF,TGTGCCAGCAGCCCGGGGGTGGGGCAGTTCTTC
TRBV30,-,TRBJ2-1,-,CASPGGRSYNEQFF,TGTGCCTCCCCCGGAGGGAGGTCCTACAATGAGCAGTTCTTC
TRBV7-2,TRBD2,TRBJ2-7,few,CASSSEGTSGTYEQYF,TGTGCCAGCAGCTCAGAGGGGACTAGCGGGACTTACGAGCAGTACTTC